The clone carrying this TCR beta chain was seen ten or more times. What it recognizes is unknown. The sample originates from a study of T cells in Graves' hyperthyroidism and ophthalmopathy. Study findings and constraints: Blood shared most expanded thyroid clonotypes above 0.001.

The V and J ends lost 5 bases and 6 bases respectively, with 17 bases between them. The germline CDR1 and CDR2 sequences are LNHNV and YYDKDF (reference sequence). The CDR3 totals 15 residues. Patients counted as stable if ophthalmopathy did not develop within 18 months. Patients between 18 and 65 years old had hyperthyroidism, newly diagnosed and lasting under 2 months. Clinicians diagnosed patients from clinical symptoms, serum thyroxine and TRAb, thyroid ultrasound and orbital computed tomography. Amplification of TCR beta CDR3 regions was performed using RNA transcripts as template. First-round RT-PCR of the TCR CDR3 relied on the HTBI primer set. TCRdb analysed the multiplex PCR reads with MiXCR anew, one entry per CDR3 protein. The table has 550,000 to 600,000 distinct CDR3 sequences, roughly 17% seen once.

Sequencing used blood. This chain uses TRBV15 with TRBJ1-5; D not certain. This receptor was obtained from a woman younger than 35 with Graves' hyperthyroidism. The CDR3 here is CATSGPRQFGQPQHF. Written as DNA, the CDR3 is TGTGCCACCAGCGGTCCACGCCAGTTCGGTCAGCCCCAGCATTTT.